What follows are 24 T cell receptor beta chains derived from one specimen sequenced in a study of T-cell reconstitution after alpha-beta-depleted transplantation in children. Unique molecular identifiers featured in how the TCRbeta library was prepared. TCRdb recomputed calls from the PCR reads with MiXCR, one row per CDR3 protein. The top ten clones hold 4% to 5.5% of a sample with about 250,000 distinct CDR3 sequences, around 25% of them seen once. The sequences come from PBMCs, mostly from graft donor cells, collected 360 days after TCRalphabeta/CD19-depleted stem cell transplant. These receptors were obtained from a female patient between 2 and 15 years old who had a stem cell transplant for congenital amegakaryocytic thrombocytopenia, so the T cells may come from the graft donor.

This clonotype was observed a handful of times. V is TRBV20-1 and J is TRBJ1-1; 10 bases fit TRBD1. In germline, CDR1 is DFQATT, CDR2 SNEGSKA (reference sequence). This CDR3 has 14 amino acids. J gave up 11 bases and V 2 bases, and 11 bases lay outside the gene matches. CDR3 sequence reads: CSARTGTGDNRAFF. CDR3 DNA: TGCAGTGCTAGAACCGGGACAGGGGATAACAGGGCTTTCTTT.

CDR3 amino acids: CSPSQLYNEQFF. The CDR3, as DNA: TGCAGCCCCAGTCAGCTTTACAATGAGCAGTTCTTC. The rearrangement joins TRBV29-1 to TRBJ2-1; unclear D gene. This CDR3 is built from 12 residues. In germline, CDR1 is SQVTM, CDR2 ANQGSEA. Trimming took 8 bases from V and 4 from J, leaving 12 bases between them.

The V call is TRBV2, the J call TRBJ2-1, with TRBD2 matching 8 bases. This CDR3 contains 17 residues. The junction had 13 bases not matched to a gene; V was cut back by 6 bases and J by 3 bases. CDR1 and CDR2 (germline): SNHLY, FYNNEI. Here the CDR3 reads CASRGFVLAGVYNEQFF. DNA for the CDR3: TGTGCCAGCAGGGGTTTCGTCCTAGCGGGCGTCTACAATGAGCAGTTCTTC.

The CDR3 reads CATSRALAGGYNEQFF. The CDR3 nucleotides are TGTGCCACCAGCAGAGCTCTAGCGGGGGGATACAATGAGCAGTTCTTC. The chain carries TRBV15 and TRBJ2-1; 11 bases are a match to TRBD2. J lost 4 bases, V lost 1 base, and 3 bases had no gene match. Germline V CDR1 and CDR2: LNHNV, YYDKDF (reference sequence). The CDR3 is made up of 16 amino acids.

The rearrangement joins TRBV21-1 to TRBJ1-2. TRBV21-1 is flagged as a pseudogene. The CDR3 extends over 11 amino acids. The CDR3 sequence: CASSLLKGYTF. In nucleotides, the CDR3 is TGTGCCAGCAGCCTCCTAAAGGGCTACACCTTC.

This clonotype turned up a few times. The chain couples TRBV18 to TRBJ2-2; 10 bases are a match to TRBD2. The CDR3 contains 16 residues. The trim removed 3 bases at V and 4 bases at J, leaving 5 bases unmatched. Germline V CDR1 and CDR2: KGHSH, LQKENI. Here the CDR3 DNA reads TGTGCCAGCTCACCTCTAGCGGGGGCCTCCACCGGGGAGCTGTTTTTT. Its protein is CASSPLAGASTGELFF.

This clonotype was recorded many times. The J gene is TRBJ2-5, the V gene TRBV29-1; D unresolved. Germline CDR1 reads SQVTM; CDR2 reads ANQGSEA. Trimming took off 0 bases at V and 2 bases at J, with 7 bases between the two ends. The CDR3 runs to 13 residues. The CDR3 sequence: CSVEDQVQETQYF. CDR3 in DNA: TGCAGCGTTGAAGACCAGGTACAAGAGACCCAGTACTTC.

This clonotype showed up just a few times. The rearrangement joins TRBV19 to TRBJ1-4, with D uncertain. Germline V gene lookup returns CDR1 LNHDA and CDR2 SQIVND (reference sequence). Trimming took off 5 bases at V and 7 bases at J, with 8 bases between the two ends. The CDR3 is 12 amino acids. The CDR3 sequence is CASSARSEKLFF. In DNA form, the CDR3 reads TGTGCCAGTAGTGCTCGAAGTGAAAAACTGTTTTTT. Full variable domain (missing parts from reference TRBV19 and TRBJ1-4): DGGITQSPKYLFRKEGQNVTLSCEQNLNHDAMYWYRQDPGQGLRLIYYSQIVNDFQKGDIAEGYSVSREKKESFPLTVTSAQKNPTAFYLCASSARSEKLFFGSGTQLSVL.

This clonotype came up a few times. CDR3 sequence (DNA): TGTGCCTGGAGTACTAGGGTAGGGTCAGAGACCCAGTACTTC. Translated: CAWSTRVGSETQYF. The rearrangement joins TRBV30 to TRBJ2-5, with a weak D call TRBD2 (5 bases). V was trimmed by 2 bases and J by 4 bases, leaving 14 bases between them. CDR3 length: 14 residues. Germline V gene data show CDR1 as GTSNPN and CDR2 as SVGIG (reference sequence). Complete variable domain (other parts from reference TRBV30 and TRBJ2-5): SQTIHQWPATLVQPVGSPLSLECTVEGTSNPNLYWYRQAAGRGLQLLFYSVGIGQISSEVPQNLSASRPQDRQFILSSKKLLLSDSGFYLCAWSTRVGSETQYFGPGTRLLVL.

The chain employs TRBV5-1 and TRBJ2-5, with 10 nucleotides matching TRBD1. The germline V gene has CDR1 SGHRS and CDR2 YFSETQ. This CDR3 has 16 amino acids. V was clipped by 0 bases and J by 4 bases; unmatched bases: 6. CDR3 nucleotides: TGCGCCAGCAGCTTGGAGCACCGGGACAGGGGAGAGACCCAGTACTTC. This encodes CASSLEHRDRGETQYF.

There are a few counts of this clonotype. The germline gene is not matched at one end of the junction; a read error may be the cause. V usage is TRBV20-1 and J usage is TRBJ2-4, with 8 bases identical to TRBD2. Germline V CDR1 and CDR2: DFQATT, SNEGSKA (reference sequence). This CDR3 is 14 amino acids long. The CDR3 region is CSAPPVGAGGGQCF. The CDR3 region has the DNA TGCAGTGCACCACCGGTGGGTGCGGGAGGAGGTCAGTGCTTC.

This clonotype has a count of ten or more. A junction boundary mismatches the germline segment, possibly from a read error. This sequence joins TRBV20-1 and TRBJ2-1, with TRBD2 matching over 13 bases. CDR1 is DFQATT, CDR2 SNEGSKA, per germline (reference sequence). This CDR3 is built from 13 residues. The CDR3 nucleotides are TGCAGTGCCCTAGGACTAGCGGGGGTAATTCCGGACTTC. Amino acids: CSALGLAGVIPDF.

The chain combines TRBV27 with TRBJ2-7, with TRBD1 matching over 11 bases. The CDR3 is 14 residues long. Germline V gene sequence: CDR1 MNHEY, CDR2 SMNVEV (reference sequence). Germline trimming cut 6 bases from V and 3 bases from J; bases unmatched to any gene: 4. In nucleotides, the CDR3 is TGTGCCAGCAGCAGGGACAGGGGGGTCTACGAGCAGTACTTC. This gives the protein CASSRDRGVYEQYF.

This clonotype came up many times. The J gene is TRBJ2-1, the V gene TRBV12-3 or TRBV12-4; 13 bases are a match to TRBD2. V shed 0 bases and J 7 bases; nucleotides not matched to a gene: 0. CDR3 size: 15 residues. This CDR3 reads CASSLATSGGNEQFF. The CDR3 region has the DNA TGTGCCAGCAGTTTAGCGACTAGCGGGGGGAATGAGCAGTTCTTC.

The chain uses TRBV25-1 and TRBJ1-4; possibly TRBD1 for D (5 bases). This CDR3 has 15 amino acids. V was shortened by 1 base and J by 8 bases, with 14 bases between the two germline ends. Germline loops: CDR1 MGHDK, CDR2 SYGVNS. The CDR3 region is CASSELKGRGEKLFF. The CDR3 DNA sequence: TGTGCCAGCAGTGAATTGAAGGGACGAGGCGAAAAACTGTTTTTT. The variable domain in full, completed from reference TRBV25-1 and TRBJ1-4, reads EADIYQTPRYLVIGTGKKITLECSQTMGHDKMYWYQQDPGMELHLIHYSYGVNSTEKGDLSSESTVSRIRTEHFPLTLESARPSHTSQYLCASSELKGRGEKLFFGSGTQLSVL.

This clonotype was observed a handful of times. The V and J genes are TRBV20-1 and TRBJ2-5; TRBD2 might be the D (6 bases). Germline CDR1 DFQATT, CDR2 SNEGSKA (reference sequence). The CDR3 consists of 13 residues. The V end lost 3 bases, the J end lost 3 bases, and 11 bases lay between the germline ends. The CDR3 sequence is CSARGTGKETQYF. The DNA of the CDR3 is TGCAGTGCTAGGGGGACTGGTAAAGAGACCCAGTACTTC.

This clonotype was seen only a few times. The gene calls are TRBV6-2 or TRBV6-3 and TRBJ1-1, with 9 bases fitting TRBD1. The CDR3 consists of 14 residues. V was clipped by 2 bases and J by 4 bases; unmatched bases: 2. Germline CDR1 is MNHEY and CDR2 is SVGEGT. The CDR3 loop is CASSYGQGPTEAFF. The CDR3 nucleotides are TGTGCCAGCAGTTACGGACAGGGGCCCACTGAAGCTTTCTTT.

The genes are TRBV6-2 or TRBV6-3 and TRBJ2-7; maybe TRBD2 (6 bases). Looked up from germline, CDR1 is MNHEY and CDR2 is SVGEGT. The CDR3 spans 15 residues. Trimming left V 4 bases short and J 1 base short, with 14 bases between. This CDR3 reads CASSSRGTQSYEQYF. CDR3 nucleotides: TGTGCCAGCAGTTCCCGCGGGACGCAATCCTACGAGCAGTACTTC.

The V gene is TRBV4-1, the J gene TRBJ2-5, with 9 bases matching TRBD2. V shed 1 base, J shed 4 bases, and the junction held 13 bases outside the gene matches. The CDR3 loop spans 18 amino acids. CDR1 and CDR2 (germline): MGHRA, YSYEKL. This CDR3 reads CASSQVGRRVAGAETQYF. In DNA, the CDR3 is TGCGCCAGCAGCCAAGTTGGGCGGCGGGTAGCGGGGGCAGAGACCCAGTACTTC.

This clonotype was seen a handful of times. The gene calls are TRBV18 and TRBJ2-3; D unresolved. Germline V gene data show CDR1 as KGHSH and CDR2 as LQKENI. The ends were cut back, 3 bases at V and 5 bases at J, with 6 bases in the middle. This CDR3 contains 12 residues. CDR3 DNA: TGTGCCAGCTCACCGGGGAAAGATACGCAGTATTTT. Protein product: CASSPGKDTQYF.

A few counts support this clonotype. The chain employs TRBV20-1 and TRBJ1-2; D is unclear. Germline V gives CDR1 DFQATT, CDR2 SNEGSKA (reference sequence). CDR3 size: 15 residues. V was pared by 2 bases and J by 6 bases, with 19 bases between. The CDR3 DNA reads TGCAGTGCTAGATTCCAGACGATGGAGACGGATGGCTACACCTTC. Translated, it gives CSARFQTMETDGYTF.

This clonotype has only a few counts. The chain has TRBV3-1 and TRBJ1-1; D might be TRBD1 (6 bases). The germline V gene has CDR1 LGHDT and CDR2 YNNKEL (reference sequence). V lost 4 bases and J lost 4, with 13 bases in between. The CDR3 has 14 amino acids. As DNA, the CDR3 is TGTGCCAGCAGCCGCACAGGGAGGGTCACTGAAGCTTTCTTT. It encodes CASSRTGRVTEAFF.

The chain has TRBV20-1 and TRBJ1-5; D is unclear. CDR1 is DFQATT and CDR2 is SNEGSKA in the germline V gene (reference sequence). The CDR3 loop spans 13 amino acids. V was cut by 6 bases and J by 0 bases, with 9 bases left in between. This CDR3 reads CSAAAGSNQPQHF. CDR3 nucleotides: TGCAGTGCCGCGGCCGGTAGCAATCAGCCCCAGCATTTT.

V and J are TRBV3-1 and TRBJ2-1; tentatively, D is TRBD2 (5 bases). CDR3 size: 16 residues. V was trimmed by 1 base and J by 6 bases, leaving 16 bases between them. Germline V gives CDR1 LGHDT, CDR2 YNNKEL (reference sequence). This CDR3 reads CASSQGWEFISNEQFF. The CDR3 bases are TGTGCCAGCAGCCAAGGTTGGGAGTTCATATCCAATGAGCAGTTCTTC.